This TCR beta chain is from a study of cytomegalovirus exposure and HLA in healthy donors. Overall study context: Of 300 to 450 genotyped donors, around 84% clustered with self-reported Caucasian donors.

Study-wide results and limits: Prediction of most subjects' HLA-A and HLA-B alleles by TCR beta sequences was reportedly accurate. There were several of the most significant clusters that appeared linked to common viral pathogens in a later analysis. For most TCR beta V segments, an earlier analysis put the productive rate at about 87% or about 30% of the time.

Germline CDR1 SGHNT, CDR2 YENEEA. This CDR3 spans 17 amino acids. Unmatched junction bases numbered 9, after V lost 1 base and J lost 4 bases. With regard to this clone: The target antigen is unknown.

The PCR was carried out with 60 Vbeta primers and 13 Jbeta primers. Produced via immunoSEQ multiplex PCR; TCRdb's table is partial and in-frame only. Of about 160,000 clones in the sample, about four fifths were seen once. Material: PBMCs. The TCR originated in a woman aged 45-59 years in good health and CMV-seropositive. The chain combines TRBV11-3 with TRBJ2-1, with 8 bases lining up with TRBD1. CDR3 nucleotide sequence: TGTGCCAGCAGCTTAGCCGGCTCTGGGACAGGATACAATGAGCAGTTCTTC. Its translation is CASSLAGSGTGYNEQFF.